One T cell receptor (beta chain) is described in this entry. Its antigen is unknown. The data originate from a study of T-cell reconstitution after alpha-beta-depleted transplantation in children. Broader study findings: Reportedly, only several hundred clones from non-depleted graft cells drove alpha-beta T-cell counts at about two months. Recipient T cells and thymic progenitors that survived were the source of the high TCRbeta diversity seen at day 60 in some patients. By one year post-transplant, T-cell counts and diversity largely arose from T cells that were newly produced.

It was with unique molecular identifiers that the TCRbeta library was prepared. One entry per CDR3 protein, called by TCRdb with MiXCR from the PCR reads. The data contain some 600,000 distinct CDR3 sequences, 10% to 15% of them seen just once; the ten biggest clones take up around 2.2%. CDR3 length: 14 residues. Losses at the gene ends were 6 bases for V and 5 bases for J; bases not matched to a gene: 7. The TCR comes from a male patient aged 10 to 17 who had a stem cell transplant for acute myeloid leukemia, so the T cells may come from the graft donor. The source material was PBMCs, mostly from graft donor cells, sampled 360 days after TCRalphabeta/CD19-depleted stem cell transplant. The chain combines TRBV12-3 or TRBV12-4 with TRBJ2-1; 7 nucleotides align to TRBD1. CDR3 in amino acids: CASSPSTGNNEQFF. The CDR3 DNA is TGTGCCAGCAGCCCATCGACAGGGAACAATGAGCAGTTCTTC.